The clone carrying this TCR beta chain was detected ten times or more. As yet, its antigen is unknown. V dropped 3 bases and J dropped 3 bases, with 13 bases sitting between them. The CDR3 has 15 residues. The data stem from a study of response to subunit inactivated influenza vaccine. TCRdb reprocessed the RT-PCR reads with MiXCR, giving one entry per CDR3 protein. The table records roughly 790,000 distinct CDR3 sequences, less than 25% of them present only once. Whole-study findings and limits: Only a handful of new T cells, the authors suggested, are recruited with each seasonal influenza vaccination.

Sequenced here: PBMCs from blood, sampled 5 days after vaccination. The receptor was isolated from a man in his fifties or sixties who received an inactivated influenza vaccine. V and J are TRBV12-3 or TRBV12-4 and TRBJ2-3, with a weak D call TRBD2 (7 bases). In DNA, the CDR3 is TGTGCCAGCAGTTTTACGGGGGGCGGTACAGATACGCAGTATTTT. Its protein product is CASSFTGGGTDTQYF.